A selection of T cell receptor beta chains follows, all from one sample in a study of blood T cell repertoires in COVID-19. The protocol was immunoSEQ multiplex PCR, while the TCRdb copy is restricted to in-frame clones and leaves out a portion. The profile shows about 270,000 clones, 70% to 90% of them singletons. The sequenced sample consisted of peripheral blood. These receptors came from a woman in her twenties or thirties with COVID-19, enrolled during active disease. Each CDR3 is given with its conserved first and last residue. The D gene is left open where the match is weak. Clone size, where shown, is once, few, many, or a class for clones that have expanded.

V gene	D gene	J gene	clone size	CDR3 protein	CDR3 DNA
TRBV19	.	TRBJ1-1	once	CASIGAGAFF	TGTGCCAGTATAGGGGCGGGGGCTTTCTTT
TRBV6-5	.	TRBJ1-6	.	CASSSIGQNSPLHF	TGTGCCAGCAGTTCCATTGGACAAAATTCACCCCTCCACTTT
TRBV20-1	.	TRBJ1-2	.	CSARDQGGYTF	TGCAGTGCTAGAGATCAGGGGGGCTACACCTTC
TRBV5-1	.	TRBJ2-2	.	CASSLSLRVTGELFF	TGCGCCAGCAGCTTGAGTTTGAGGGTCACCGGGGAGCTGTTTTTT
TRBV10-2	.	TRBJ1-2	.	CASSDQGGYTF	TGCGCCAGCAGTGACCAGGGGGGCTACACCTTC
TRBV5-1	.	TRBJ2-2	.	CASSRRRGDTGELFF	TGCGCCAGCAGCCGCCGGAGGGGTGACACCGGGGAGCTGTTTTTT
TRBV28	.	TRBJ1-2	few	CASSDTGSGYTF	TGTGCCAGCAGCGATACAGGGTCTGGCTACACCTTC
TRBV5-1	TRBD2	TRBJ2-1	.	CASSLAGATYNEQFF	TGCGCCAGCAGCTTAGCGGGGGCCACCTACAATGAGCAGTTCTTC
TRBV29-1	TRBD1	TRBJ2-7	.	CSVSQGSYEQYF	TGCAGCGTTTCACAGGGGTCCTACGAGCAGTACTTC
TRBV5-6	TRBD1	TRBJ1-5	.	CASSQFDRVWDQPQHF	TGTGCCAGCAGCCAGTTCGACAGGGTGTGGGATCAGCCCCAGCATTTT
TRBV6-5	.	TRBJ1-1	.	CASSYRGNTEAFF	TGTGCCAGCAGTTATAGGGGAAACACTGAAGCTTTCTTT
TRBV18	.	TRBJ2-7	.	CASSGLSQGSSYEQYF	TGTGCCAGCTCAGGGCTCAGTCAGGGGAGCTCCTACGAGCAGTACTTC
TRBV29-1	TRBD2	TRBJ2-3	.	CSSRGGSDTQYF	TGCAGCTCCCGCGGGGGATCAGATACGCAGTATTTT
TRBV21-1	.	TRBJ2-5	.	CASSKGRGQETQYF	TGTGCCAGCAGCAAAGGTCGCGGACAAGAGACCCAGTACTTC
TRBV7-2	.	TRBJ2-3	.	CASSLVARGNTDTQYF	TGTGCCAGCAGCTTAGTGGCCCGAGGGAACACAGATACGCAGTATTTT
TRBV28	TRBD1	TRBJ2-7	.	CASRDTGTGQSYEQYF	TGTGCCAGCAGGGACACCGGGACAGGGCAGTCCTACGAGCAGTACTTC
TRBV28	.	TRBJ2-3	.	CASSLYSGAHGVDTQYF	TGTGCCAGCAGTTTATATAGTGGGGCCCACGGAGTTGATACGCAGTATTTT
TRBV7-5	.	TRBJ2-7	.	CVGKTSGGSYEQYF	TGTGTCGGAAAGACTAGCGGGGGGTCCTACGAGCAGTACTTC
TRBV13	.	TRBJ1-3	.	CASSFGVSGNTIYF	TGTGCCAGCAGCTTTGGAGTTTCTGGAAACACCATATATTTT
TRBV2	.	TRBJ2-2	.	CASGRLAGELFF	TGTGCCAGCGGGAGGTTGGCGGGGGAGCTGTTTTTT
TRBV15	.	TRBJ1-4	.	CATGNGRRENEKLFF	TGTGCCACCGGGAACGGTCGCAGGGAAAATGAAAAACTGTTTTTT
TRBV18	.	TRBJ1-4	.	CASSPRGDKDEKLFF	TGTGCCAGCTCACCACGTGGGGACAAGGATGAAAAACTGTTTTTT
TRBV6-4	.	TRBJ2-3	.	CASRRVGGGPKDTQYF	TGTGCCAGCAGACGGGTTGGGGGGGGGCCGAAAGATACGCAGTATTTT
TRBV7-8	TRBD2	TRBJ2-7	.	CASSARLPGTSGGFYEQYF	TGTGCCAGCAGCGCTAGATTACCCGGGACTAGCGGGGGTTTCTACGAGCAGTACTTC
TRBV5-4	TRBD1	TRBJ2-3	.	CASSLVGTVLGADTQYF	TGTGCCAGCAGCTTGGTCGGGACAGTCCTGGGGGCAGATACGCAGTATTTT
TRBV6-6	TRBD1	TRBJ2-4	.	CASRARDRSKNIQYF	TGTGCCAGCAGGGCCCGGGACAGGTCAAAAAACATTCAGTACTTC
TRBV4-1	TRBD2	TRBJ2-3	.	CASSPTSGSRTDTQYF	TGCGCCAGCAGCCCGACTAGCGGCTCCCGCACAGATACGCAGTATTTT
TRBV10-2	.	TRBJ1-1	.	CASSEAENTEAFF	TGCGCCAGCAGTGAGGCAGAGAACACTGAAGCTTTCTTT
TRBV4-2	.	TRBJ1-5	once	CASSQGRQTNQPQHF	TGTGCCAGCAGCCAAGGGAGACAGACCAATCAGCCCCAGCATTTT
TRBV4-1	TRBD1	TRBJ2-7	once	CASSYGTAYEQYF	TGCGCCAGCAGCTACGGGACAGCCTACGAGCAGTACTTC
TRBV6-5	TRBD2	TRBJ2-2	.	CASGTRNTGELFF	TGTGCCAGCGGGACTAGGAACACCGGGGAGCTGTTTTTT
TRBV11-2	TRBD1	TRBJ2-3	once	CASRNPTGVTDTQYF	TGTGCCAGCAGAAACCCGACAGGGGTTACAGATACGCAGTATTTT
TRBV4-1	TRBD2	TRBJ2-5	few	CASSQVHSGGALQETQYF	TGCGCCAGCAGCCAGGTGCATAGCGGGGGCGCTTTACAAGAGACCCAGTACTTC
TRBV3-1/TRBV3-2	.	TRBJ2-5	.	CASSQDPGLEETQYF	TGTGCCAGCAGCCAAGATCCGGGTTTGGAAGAGACCCAGTACTTC
TRBV4-2	TRBD1	TRBJ2-3	.	CASSRGGRTDTQYF	TGTGCCAGCAGCCGAGGGGGCCGCACAGATACGCAGTATTTT
TRBV7-9	.	TRBJ1-2	once	CASSPLVPGGGYTF	TGTGCCAGCAGCCCCCTAGTCCCCGGGGGTGGCTACACCTTC
TRBV29-1	.	TRBJ2-3	.	CSVVGARGSGTDTQYF	TGCAGCGTTGTAGGGGCTCGGGGGAGCGGCACAGATACGCAGTATTTT
TRBV10-2	.	TRBJ1-2	.	CASSESLYYGYTF	TGCGCCAGCAGTGAGTCACTTTACTATGGCTACACCTTC
TRBV19	.	TRBJ2-1	.	CASSATGDFEQFF	TGTGCCAGTAGTGCAACAGGGGACTTTGAGCAGTTCTTC
TRBV20-1	.	TRBJ2-1	.	CSARALVEQFF	TGCAGTGCTAGAGCACTGGTGGAGCAGTTCTTC
TRBV12-3/TRBV12-4	.	TRBJ2-3	.	CASSFEVGVTQYF	TGTGCCAGCAGTTTTGAGGTAGGGGTCACGCAGTATTTT
TRBV25-1	.	TRBJ1-1	.	CACRVSNTEAFF	TGTGCCTGCCGGGTTTCGAACACTGAAGCTTTCTTT
TRBV5-4	.	TRBJ1-1	once	CASSLAGGNEAFF	TGTGCCAGCAGCTTGGCCGGGGGAAATGAAGCTTTCTTT
TRBV6-5	.	TRBJ1-5	.	CASSFQGYSNQPQHF	TGTGCCAGCAGTTTTCAGGGATATAGCAATCAGCCCCAGCATTTT
TRBV7-7	TRBD1	TRBJ2-5	.	CASSFLQGFETQYF	TGTGCCAGCAGCTTCTTACAGGGGTTTGAGACCCAGTACTTC
TRBV2	.	TRBJ2-3	once	CASSGVLPDTQYF	TGTGCCAGCAGTGGAGTCCTTCCAGATACGCAGTATTTT
TRBV5-6	.	TRBJ1-3	.	CASSTPISGNTIYF	TGTGCCAGCAGCACCCCTATCTCTGGAAACACCATATATTTT